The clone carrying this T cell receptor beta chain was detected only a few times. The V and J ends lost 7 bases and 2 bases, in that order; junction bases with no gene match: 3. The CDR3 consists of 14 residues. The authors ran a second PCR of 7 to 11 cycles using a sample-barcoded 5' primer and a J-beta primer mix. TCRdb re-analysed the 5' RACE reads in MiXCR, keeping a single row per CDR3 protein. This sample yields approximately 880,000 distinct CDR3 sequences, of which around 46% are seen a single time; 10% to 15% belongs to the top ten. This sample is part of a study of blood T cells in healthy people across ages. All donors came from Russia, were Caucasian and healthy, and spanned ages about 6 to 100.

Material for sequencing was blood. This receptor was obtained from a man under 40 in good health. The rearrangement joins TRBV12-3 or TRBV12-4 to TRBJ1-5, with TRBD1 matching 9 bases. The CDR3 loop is CASTRTGGNQPQHF. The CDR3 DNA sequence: TGTGCCAGCACCCGGACAGGGGGCAATCAGCCCCAGCATTTT.